A selection of T cell receptor beta chains follows, all from one sample in a study of T cell repertoires in cytomegalovirus infection. Via MiXCR, TCRdb re-called the reads, giving one row per CDR3 protein. The sample comprises just under 550,000 distinct CDR3 sequences, more than 25% of which are singletons, and about 12% rests with the top ten. The sample was PBMCs. All receptors derive from a human donor in good health (CMV status not recorded). Some clones in this sample may be carry-over from other donors' samples. CDR3s include the opening cysteine and the closing phenylalanine or tryptophan. A D gene is named only where the DNA matches it firmly. Clone size is not always given. Where it is, it says once, few, many or a class for expanded clones.

V gene	D gene	J gene	clone size	CDR3 DNA	CDR3 protein
TRBV7-2	-	TRBJ2-7	many	TGTGCCAGCAGCTTAAGTGGTTTGAACGAGCAGTACTTC	CASSLSGLNEQYF
TRBV27	-	TRBJ2-3	-	TGTGCCAGCTCTACATCATCAGGGAAACGCACAGATACGCAGTATTTT	CASSTSSGKRTDTQYF
TRBV7-9	-	TRBJ2-3	few	TGTGCCAGCACCCACCTGCGGGACAACACAGATACGCAGTATTTT	CASTHLRDNTDTQYF
TRBV24-1	TRBD1	TRBJ1-2	-	TGTGCCACCAGGCCCGGGACAGGGGAATATGGCTACACCTTC	CATRPGTGEYGYTF
TRBV7-2	TRBD2	TRBJ2-1	many	TGTGCCAGCAGCTTAAGGACTAGCGGGAGGGCCCACGAGCAGTTCTTC	CASSLRTSGRAHEQFF
TRBV29-1	TRBD1	TRBJ1-6	-	TGCAGCGTCACTCTGACAGGGACAAATTCACCCCTCCACTTT	CSVTLTGTNSPLHF
TRBV11-3	-	TRBJ1-1	-	TGTGCCAGCAGCCCCGACAAGAACACTGAAGCTTTCTTT	CASSPDKNTEAFF
TRBV7-9	TRBD1	TRBJ2-4	few	TGTGCCAGCAGCCCGACAGCGACAGGGGAAGGAGCCAAAAACATTCAGTACTTC	CASSPTATGEGAKNIQYF
TRBV30	TRBD1	TRBJ2-1	-	TGTGCCTGGAGTCGGGACAGCCGCTTAGGCAATGAGCAGTTCTTC	CAWSRDSRLGNEQFF
TRBV20-1	-	TRBJ2-5	-	TGCAGTGCTCCACGGGGCCAGCGACAAGAGACCCAGTACTTC	CSAPRGQRQETQYF